This T cell receptor beta chain is from a study of blood T cells in healthy people across ages. Study as a whole: In model experiments, template switching was able to capture about one barcoded beta molecule for every two T cells that were present.

The CDR3 is 17 residues long. Trimming left V 2 bases short and J 0 bases short, with 11 bases between. CDR1 is MNHEY and CDR2 is SVGAGI in the germline V gene. The individuals who served as donors were healthy Caucasians living in Russia, aged about 6 to 95. Primers used in a second PCR of about 7 to 11 cycles were a sample-barcoded 5' primer and a J-beta primer mix. A single record per CDR3 protein comes from TCRdb applying MiXCR to the 5' RACE reads. In the table there are about 1,500,000 distinct CDR3 sequences, 40% to 50% of which are singletons. The chain couples TRBV6-5 to TRBJ2-6; no definite D call. Material for sequencing was blood. This sequence originates from a woman aged 18-29 years in good health. For the CDR3, the DNA is TGTGCCAGCAGTTACATAATGGCCTGCTCTGGGGCCAACGTCCTGACTTTC. Amino acids: CASSYIMACSGANVLTF.